Below are 14 T cell receptor beta chains sequenced from a single sample in a study of T-cell reconstitution after alpha-beta-depleted transplantation in children. Library preparation (for TCRbeta) was performed with unique molecular identifiers. MiXCR, applied by TCRdb to the PCR reads, yields one record per CDR3 protein. The sample carries fewer than 750,000 distinct CDR3 sequences, 23% recorded once. This sample comprised PBMCs, mostly from graft donor cells, obtained 360 days after TCRalphabeta/CD19-depleted stem cell transplant. The receptors originated from a boy under two years old who had a stem cell transplant for acute myeloid leukemia, so the T cells may come from the graft donor.

This clonotype was detected many times. The chain combines TRBV7-6 with TRBJ2-1; no firm D call. The CDR3 runs 11 residues. V was pared by 1 base and J by 10 bases, with 5 bases between. Germline V gene data show CDR1 as SGHVS and CDR2 as FNYEAQ. The DNA of the CDR3 is TGTGCCAGCAGCTTAGGTAGGGAGCAGTTCTTC. It specifies CASSLGREQFF.

This clonotype was detected many times. The rearrangement joins TRBV4-3 to TRBJ2-7, with 7 positions matching TRBD1. Trimming at V came to 0 bases and at J to 0 bases, leaving 5 bases not matched to a gene. The CDR3 contains 16 residues. Germline V CDR1 and CDR2: LGHNA, YSLEER. The CDR3 loop is CASSQDARGSSYEQYF. The CDR3 DNA is TGCGCCAGCAGCCAAGATGCCAGGGGGAGCTCCTACGAGCAGTACTTC.

In its sample, this clonotype was seen a few times. The CDR3 is CASSHGTGRLTDTQYF. The CDR3 nucleotides read TGCGCCAGCAGCCACGGGACAGGACGACTCACAGATACGCAGTATTTT. The chain couples TRBV5-1 to TRBJ2-3; 8 nucleotides agree with TRBD1. There are 16 residues in the CDR3. CDR1 and CDR2 from the germline V gene are SGHRS and YFSETQ. The J segment lost 2 bases and the V segment lost 4 bases, leaving 9 bases of the junction unmatched. The full variable domain, with the rest looked up from reference TRBV5-1 and TRBJ2-3, is KAGVTQTPRYLIKTRGQQVTLSCSPISGHRSVSWYQQTPGQGLQFLFEYFSETQRNKGNFPGRFSGRQFSNSRSEMNVSTLELGDSALYLCASSHGTGRLTDTQYFGPGTRLTVL.

This clonotype showed up just a few times. The chain couples TRBV20-1 to TRBJ2-7; D is tentatively TRBD1 or TRBD2 (6 bases each). The CDR3 is 15 amino acids. CDR1 and CDR2 from the germline V gene are DFQATT and SNEGSKA (reference sequence). The V end was cut by 0 bases, the J end by 4 bases, with 16 bases between. The chain's CDR3 is CSARDLEGGGYEQYF. The CDR3 DNA sequence: TGCAGTGCTAGAGATCTGGAGGGGGGAGGATACGAGCAGTACTTC.

This clonotype occurred many times. The chain couples TRBV12-3 or TRBV12-4 to TRBJ1-1; no reliable D call. V lost 1 base and J 0 bases, leaving 18 bases between the germline ends. The CDR3 has 18 residues. The CDR3 is CASSLVVSARYMNTEAFF. The CDR3 DNA follows: TGTGCCAGCAGTTTAGTGGTTTCGGCTAGATATATGAACACTGAAGCTTTCTTT.

This clonotype was observed a few times. The chain links TRBV5-1 to TRBJ2-7; 10 bases map to TRBD1. Unmatched junction bases numbered 4, after V lost 4 bases and J lost 3 bases. The V gene's germline CDR1 is SGHRS and CDR2 YFSETQ. This CDR3 has 14 residues. The CDR3 region is CASSTGTGDYEQYV. CDR3 nucleotide sequence: TGCGCCAGCAGCACAGGGACAGGGGACTACGAGCAGTACGTC.

The genes are TRBV29-1 and TRBJ2-7, with D perhaps given as TRBD1 or TRBD2 (6 bases each). The length of the CDR3 is 15 residues. Trimming removed 0 bases from V and 2 bases from J, with 14 bases in between. Germline V gene lookup returns CDR1 SQVTM and CDR2 ANQGSEA. CDR3 in amino acids: CSVEDLGGMAYEQYF. CDR3 coding DNA: TGCAGCGTTGAAGATCTGGGGGGCATGGCCTACGAGCAGTACTTC.

In this sample, this clonotype turned up a few times. The chain uses TRBV20-1 and TRBJ2-1; the D is unclear. The CDR3 totals 12 residues. Trimming stripped 6 bases from V and 7 bases from J, with 13 bases between. The germline V gene encodes CDR1 DFQATT and CDR2 SNEGSKA (reference sequence). The DNA of the CDR3 is TGCAGTGCCGCACTTCTAGAGAATGAGCAGTTCTTC. The encoded protein is CSAALLENEQFF.

This clonotype was observed many times. The chain couples TRBV12-3 or TRBV12-4 to TRBJ2-7, with D possibly called TRBD1 or TRBD2 (5 bases each). The V and J ends lost 5 bases and 4 bases respectively, with 15 bases between them. The CDR3 has 14 amino acids. The CDR3 sequence is CASSPPGREYEQYF. The CDR3 DNA sequence: TGTGCCAGCAGTCCTCCGGGCAGGGAGTACGAGCAGTACTTC.

The genes are TRBV6-1 and TRBJ2-7; TRBD2 matches 9 bases. The CDR3 consists of 14 residues. The germline V gene has CDR1 MNHNS and CDR2 SASEGT. V lost 6 bases and J lost 0; bases outside the gene matches: 3. CDR3 amino acids: CASRKGLASYEQYV. In DNA form, the CDR3 reads TGTGCCAGCAGAAAGGGACTAGCCTCCTACGAGCAGTACGTC.

This clonotype was recorded at least ten times. The chain recombines TRBV28 with TRBJ1-2; 7 bases are shared with TRBD1. Germline values: CDR1 MDHEN, CDR2 SYDVKM. The CDR3 extends over 15 amino acids. The V gene end was trimmed by 5 bases and the J gene end by 7 bases; junction bases not matched to a gene: 13. The CDR3 coding sequence is TGTGCCAGCAGTCCATATCAGTACAGGGGTAGTGGCTACACCTTC. Residues: CASSPYQYRGSGYTF.

This clonotype was observed once. The genes are TRBV12-3 or TRBV12-4 and TRBJ1-3; TRBD1 aligns across 9 bases. The CDR3 runs 16 residues. The V segment lost 7 bases and the J segment 0 bases; nucleotides outside the gene matches: 7. DNA of the CDR3: TGTGCCAGCAATATGGGACAGGGTCACTCTGGAAACACCATATATTTT. Its protein is CASNMGQGHSGNTIYF.

V usage is TRBV7-3 and J usage is TRBJ1-1, with D hard to call. The ends were cut back, 1 base at V and 1 base at J, with 13 bases in the middle. From germline, CDR1 is SGHTA and CDR2 FQGTGA. The CDR3 is made up of 16 amino acids. The CDR3 DNA is TGTGCCAGCAGCTTAATCCGTCAGGCCACGAACACTGAAGCTTTCTTT. Protein product: CASSLIRQATNTEAFF.

This chain uses TRBV25-1 with TRBJ2-1, with TRBD2 matching over 13 bases. The J segment lost 0 bases and the V segment lost 0 bases, leaving 2 bases of the junction unmatched. Germline values: CDR1 MGHDK, CDR2 SYGVNS. The length of the CDR3 is 18 residues. The CDR3 coding sequence is TGTGCCAGCAGTGAATATTGGACTAGCGGGAGCTCCTACAATGAGCAGTTCTTC. Its translation: CASSEYWTSGSSYNEQFF.